Listed below are T cell receptor beta chains from one sample, sequenced in a study of blood T cell repertoires in COVID-19. Repertoires were generated with immunoSEQ multiplex PCR, while TCRdb's copy carries only in-frame clones and drops some. Here the sample spans fewer than 250,000 clones, around 88% being singletons. Material: peripheral blood. These receptors were collected from a man aged 45-65 years with active or convalescent COVID-19. Both conserved end residues are trimmed from each CDR3. Fields, in order: V gene, J gene, D gene, CDR3 protein. The D gene is left open where the match is weak.

V: TRBV24-1; J: TRBJ1-5; D: TRBD1; CDR3: ATRDREDQPQH
V: TRBV19; J: TRBJ2-3; D: TRBD2; CDR3: ASSISGLADTQY
V: TRBV9; J: TRBJ2-5; D: TRBD2; CDR3: ASSPRGGRETQY
V: TRBV7-3; J: TRBJ2-2; D: -; CDR3: ASSLRQTGELF
V: TRBV3-1/TRBV3-2; J: TRBJ2-1; D: TRBD2; CDR3: ASSLGGLAVNEQF
V: TRBV18; J: TRBJ2-5; D: -; CDR3: ASSAGQPELQETQY
V: TRBV30; J: TRBJ2-2; D: -; CDR3: AWSVLMAGGLF
V: TRBV6-1; J: TRBJ1-2; D: TRBD1; CDR3: ASSEGTGGGYGYT
V: TRBV2; J: TRBJ1-1; D: -; CDR3: ASSETLSGSNTEAF
V: TRBV18; J: TRBJ1-1; D: -; CDR3: ASSPVGQGGSEAF
V: TRBV12-2; J: TRBJ1-1; D: -; CDR3: ASRSLRTGDIMNTEAF
V: TRBV27; J: TRBJ2-7; D: -; CDR3: ASSPTGLIYEQY
V: TRBV7-8; J: TRBJ2-3; D: -; CDR3: ASSLGTDTQY
V: TRBV27; J: TRBJ1-3; D: TRBD1; CDR3: ASSLKGQGPNSGNTIY
V: TRBV2; J: TRBJ1-1; D: -; CDR3: ASGLSMNTEAF
V: TRBV6-5; J: TRBJ2-7; D: -; CDR3: ASASVVSSSYEQY
V: TRBV10-3; J: TRBJ2-3; D: -; CDR3: ATQGSTDTQY